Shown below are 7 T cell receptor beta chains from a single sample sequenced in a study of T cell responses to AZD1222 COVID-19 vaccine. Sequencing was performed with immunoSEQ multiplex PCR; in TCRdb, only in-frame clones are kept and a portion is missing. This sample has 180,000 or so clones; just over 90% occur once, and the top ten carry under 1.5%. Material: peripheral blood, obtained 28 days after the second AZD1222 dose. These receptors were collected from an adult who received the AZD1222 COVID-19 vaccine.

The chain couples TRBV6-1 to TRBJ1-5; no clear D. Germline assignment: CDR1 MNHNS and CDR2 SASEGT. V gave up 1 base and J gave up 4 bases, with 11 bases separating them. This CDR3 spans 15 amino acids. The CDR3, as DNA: TGTGCCAGCAGTGAAGTTCTCTCCTTTAATCAGCCCCAGCATTTT. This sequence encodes CASSEVLSFNQPQHF.

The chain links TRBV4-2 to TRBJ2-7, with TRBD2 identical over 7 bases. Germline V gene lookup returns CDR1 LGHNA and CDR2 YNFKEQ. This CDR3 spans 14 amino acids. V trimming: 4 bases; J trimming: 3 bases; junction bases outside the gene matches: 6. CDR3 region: CASSPGLADYEQYF. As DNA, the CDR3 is TGTGCCAGCAGCCCCGGGCTAGCGGACTACGAGCAGTACTTC.

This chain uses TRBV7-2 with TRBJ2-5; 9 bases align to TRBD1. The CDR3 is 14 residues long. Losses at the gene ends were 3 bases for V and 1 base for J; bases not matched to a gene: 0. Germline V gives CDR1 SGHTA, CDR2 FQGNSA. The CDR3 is CASSLDRGQETQYF. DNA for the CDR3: TGTGCCAGCAGCTTGGACAGGGGCCAAGAGACCCAGTACTTC.

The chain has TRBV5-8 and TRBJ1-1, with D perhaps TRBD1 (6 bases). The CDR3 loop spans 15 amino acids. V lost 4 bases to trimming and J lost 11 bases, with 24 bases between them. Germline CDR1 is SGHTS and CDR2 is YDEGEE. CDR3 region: CASSVQGQSRVRAFF. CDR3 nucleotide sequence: TGTGCCAGCAGCGTACAAGGACAGTCCCGGGTCCGGGCTTTCTTT. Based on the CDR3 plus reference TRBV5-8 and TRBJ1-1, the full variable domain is EAGVTQSPTHLIKTRGQQATLRCSPISGHTSVYWYQQALGLGLQFLLWYDEGEERNRGNFPPRFSGRQFPNYSSELNVNALELEDSALYLCASSVQGQSRVRAFFGQGTRLTVV.

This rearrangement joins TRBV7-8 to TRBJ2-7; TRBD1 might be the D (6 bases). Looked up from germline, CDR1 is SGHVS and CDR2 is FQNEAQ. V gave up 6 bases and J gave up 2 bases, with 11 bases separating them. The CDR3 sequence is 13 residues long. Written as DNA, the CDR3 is TGTGCCAGCAGTCGACAGGATACCTACGAGCAGTACTTC. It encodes CASSRQDTYEQYF. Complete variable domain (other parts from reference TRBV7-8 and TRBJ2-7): GAGVSQSPRYKVAKRGQDVALRCDPISGHVSLFWYQQALGQGPEFLTYFQNEAQLDKSGLPSDRFFAERPEGSVSTLKIQRTQQEDSAVYLCASSRQDTYEQYFGPGTRLTVT.

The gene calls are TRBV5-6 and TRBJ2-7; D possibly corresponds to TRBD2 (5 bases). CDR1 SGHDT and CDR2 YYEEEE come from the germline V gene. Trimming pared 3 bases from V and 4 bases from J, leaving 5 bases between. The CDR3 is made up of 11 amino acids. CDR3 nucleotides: TGTGCCAGCAGCTGGGAGTACGAGCAGTACTTC. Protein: CASSWEYEQYF.

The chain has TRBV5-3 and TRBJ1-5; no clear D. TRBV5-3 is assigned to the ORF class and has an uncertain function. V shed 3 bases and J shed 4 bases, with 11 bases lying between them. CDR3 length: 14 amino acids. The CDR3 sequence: CARSSVEDNQPQHF. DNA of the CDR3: TGTGCCAGAAGCTCGGTGGAGGATAATCAGCCCCAGCATTTT.